The TCR beta chain under discussion was sequenced for a study of somatic mutations in cytotoxic T cells in rheumatoid arthritis (dated by TCRdb to 2016 to 2017). For the wider study: Before any treatment started and right after they were diagnosed, patients gave peripheral blood samples (30 ml EDTA). TCRB deep sequencing covered 50 to 75 patients with rheumatoid arthritis along with 20 to 25 healthy controls. Median age was essentially the same in the patient group and the control group. Some T-cell populations stained with V beta antibodies were sorted by flow on a FACSAria II or Sony SH800 to nearly 100% purity, with sorted V beta1+ cells additionally subjected to TCRB sequencing. The study asked whether expanded CD8+ T-cell clones in newly diagnosed, untreated rheumatoid arthritis carry somatic mutations, and used TCRB deep sequencing to characterize clonality.

Results the study describes overall, beyond this receptor: The largest CD8+ clone made up more than 20% of CD8+ cells in 8 of 65 patients, and blood and synovial fluid shared several identical CD8+ TCRB sequences. There was no significant difference in CD8+ T-cell clonality between rheumatoid arthritis patients and age-matched healthy controls. Viral specificity could not be ruled out by absence from virus-specific databases, and the antigen targets of the expanded CD8+ clones remained unknown. An increase of CD8+ clonality with age was seen in patients (Spearman r of about 0.49) but not in healthy controls.

Positive magnetic bead selection on an AutoMACS was used to isolate CD4+ and CD8+ cells, with flow cytometry used to check purity. Ficoll-Paque PLUS density gradient separation was used to isolate peripheral blood mononuclear cells. DNA was extracted from CD4-enriched, CD8-enriched or PBMC samples with Nucleospin Tissue or Tissue XS kits and quantified with a Qubit 2.0 fluorometer. TCRB CDR3 sequencing used the immunoSEQ assay on genomic DNA. The published analysis was carried out like this. Only a few patient CD8+ clones larger than 1% matched published virus-specific TCRB sequences when compared against them. Analyses were restricted to productive TCRB rearrangements. Clonality was calculated as a Shannon entropy-based productive clonality index, and a clone was defined by a unique TCRB CDR3 sequence. The template counts of each clone relative to the total templates per sample were used to calculate repertoire overlap between two samples. V-gene usage measured by flow cytometry correlated with TCRB sequencing V-gene usage, with a Spearman r of roughly 0.67. What TCRdb holds here is the immuneACCESS table cut down to in-frame rearrangements. Part of the clones is not present; checked against another copy, under half of the missing clones reflect an unresolved V gene, and the others are unexplained. V and J calls and clone size are given by that table; D and trimming were obtained from the DNA. The table for this sample lists 10,000 or so clones; around nine tenths of them were counted only once. The leading ten clones occupy approximately 1.1% of the sample.

On this clone: What this receptor recognizes is not known. No qualities accompany the bases; no much larger clone lies one base away.

The clonotype was recovered from a woman younger than 30 with rheumatoid arthritis. The sample comprised CD4+ T cells sorted from blood.

The DNA sequence follows: TGTGCCAGTAGTATTTTCGAGGGACTAGCGGGGTCCCGGTTCTTC. Translated, it reads CASSIFEGLAGSRFF. The chain joins TRBV19 to TRBJ2-1; 13 bases in the junction line up with TRBD2. The CDR3 contains 15 residues, cysteine and phenylalanine counted. Just CDR3 DNA is preserved here, 45 bases in frame from base 1. The germline V gene encodes CDR1 LNHDA and CDR2 SQIVND (reference sequence). V trim: 3 bases; J trim: 15 bases; unmatched bases: 11.